These T cell receptor beta chains were read from a single sample in a study of T cells in Graves' hyperthyroidism and ophthalmopathy. TCRdb independently ran MiXCR on the multiplex PCR reads; one entry per CDR3 protein. The data show hundreds of thousands of distinct CDR3 sequences, about 20% seen once. The specimen sequenced was blood. The receptors stem from a middle-aged man with Graves' ophthalmopathy. CDR3s include the opening cysteine and the closing phenylalanine or tryptophan. A D gene is named only where the DNA matches it firmly. Clone size is stated in some rows and not others, as once, few, many or a class when expanded.

j_gene: TRBJ1-2; d_gene: .; v_gene: TRBV30; abundance: many; CDR3aa: CACSDRKRYGYTF
j_gene: TRBJ2-2; d_gene: .; v_gene: TRBV5-6; abundance: many; CDR3aa: CASSLGAGSTGELFF
j_gene: TRBJ2-5; d_gene: TRBD2; v_gene: TRBV2; abundance: many; CDR3aa: CASSDSGGGPRKTQYF
j_gene: TRBJ1-1; d_gene: .; v_gene: TRBV6-1; abundance: many; CDR3aa: CASTAHQDTEAFF
j_gene: TRBJ1-1; d_gene: TRBD1; v_gene: TRBV6-1; abundance: few; CDR3aa: CASRTGQANTEAFF
j_gene: TRBJ1-2; d_gene: TRBD1; v_gene: TRBV12-3/TRBV12-4; abundance: many; CDR3aa: CASSNHRGLDYGYTF
j_gene: TRBJ2-2; d_gene: .; v_gene: TRBV7-7; abundance: few; CDR3aa: CASSPGTRVTGELFF
j_gene: TRBJ2-5; d_gene: TRBD1; v_gene: TRBV2; abundance: many; CDR3aa: CASSRDRGEETQYF
j_gene: TRBJ1-1; d_gene: .; v_gene: TRBV20-1; abundance: .; CDR3aa: CSARDGTINTEAFF
j_gene: TRBJ2-5; d_gene: TRBD2; v_gene: TRBV12-3/TRBV12-4; abundance: many; CDR3aa: CASSLRTSGGGGETQYF
j_gene: TRBJ1-6; d_gene: .; v_gene: TRBV10-3; abundance: .; CDR3aa: CAISHRDSPLHF
j_gene: TRBJ2-7; d_gene: .; v_gene: TRBV5-6; abundance: many; CDR3aa: CASSPLGGTYEQYF
j_gene: TRBJ2-4; d_gene: .; v_gene: TRBV6-1; abundance: .; CDR3aa: CASSEAGWGLKNIQYF
j_gene: TRBJ1-5; d_gene: .; v_gene: TRBV7-9; abundance: .; CDR3aa: CASSLRGGQPQHF
j_gene: TRBJ2-1; d_gene: .; v_gene: TRBV11-3; abundance: many; CDR3aa: CASSLDLSGGTAYNEQFF
j_gene: TRBJ2-5; d_gene: TRBD2; v_gene: TRBV12-3/TRBV12-4; abundance: many; CDR3aa: CASSSRGKRGGQETQYF
j_gene: TRBJ2-7; d_gene: TRBD2; v_gene: TRBV4-1; abundance: many; CDR3aa: CASSQEGLADFYEQYF
j_gene: TRBJ2-7; d_gene: .; v_gene: TRBV5-1; abundance: few; CDR3aa: CASSLAPGDYEQYF
j_gene: TRBJ2-7; d_gene: .; v_gene: TRBV11-2; abundance: .; CDR3aa: CASSPGTAAAYEQYF
j_gene: TRBJ1-2; d_gene: .; v_gene: TRBV28; abundance: few; CDR3aa: CASTPFERSYGYTF
j_gene: TRBJ1-1; d_gene: .; v_gene: TRBV28; abundance: .; CDR3aa: CASELNTEASF
j_gene: TRBJ2-7; d_gene: .; v_gene: TRBV18; abundance: few; CDR3aa: CASSPYTSGSYEQYF
j_gene: TRBJ2-7; d_gene: TRBD2; v_gene: TRBV5-1; abundance: .; CDR3aa: CASKQGLAGSYEQYF
j_gene: TRBJ1-3; d_gene: TRBD1; v_gene: TRBV7-6; abundance: .; CDR3aa: CASSSGQSSGNTMYF